This TCR beta chain was obtained from a study of T cell changes during pregnancy in multiple sclerosis. V lost 5 bases and J 10 bases, leaving 9 bases between the germline ends. Germline CDR1 is PRHDT and CDR2 is FYEKMQ (reference sequence). The CDR3 contains 11 residues. Sequencing used immunoSEQ multiplex PCR; TCRdb keeps in-frame clones, though not all of them. The top ten hold around 6% of the sample, which has around 130,000 clones, approximately 93% seen once. This chain joins TRBV13 and TRBJ2-1; D possibly corresponds to TRBD1 (6 bases). This clonotype was sampled from a female donor with multiple sclerosis, enrolled in a pregnancy study. Material: peripheral blood, obtained before pregnancy. The CDR3 region is CASSLGQEQFF. CDR3 sequence (DNA): TGTGCCAGCAGCCTCGGACAGGAGCAGTTCTTC.